The count of the clone carrying this T cell receptor beta chain is one. TCRdb keeps only in-frame clones here, not all; method: immunoSEQ multiplex PCR. The table has fewer than 250,000 clones, around 86% seen once. This entry is derived from a study of blood T cell repertoires in COVID-19. There are 15 residues in the CDR3. The ends lost 2 bases at V and 4 bases at J; junction bases unmatched: 6. CDR1 is SGHTA, CDR2 FQGNSA, per germline. This chain uses TRBV7-2 with TRBJ2-5; 8 nucleotides align to TRBD2. The TCR sequence derives from a man aged 25-45 years in a cohort exposed to, infected with or recovered from COVID-19 (not recorded which). What was sequenced was PBMCs or T cells enriched from blood (not recorded which). CDR3 amino acids: CASSLSAGRGETQYF. The CDR3 coding sequence is TGTGCCAGCAGCTTATCCGCCGGGAGGGGAGAGACCCAGTACTTC.